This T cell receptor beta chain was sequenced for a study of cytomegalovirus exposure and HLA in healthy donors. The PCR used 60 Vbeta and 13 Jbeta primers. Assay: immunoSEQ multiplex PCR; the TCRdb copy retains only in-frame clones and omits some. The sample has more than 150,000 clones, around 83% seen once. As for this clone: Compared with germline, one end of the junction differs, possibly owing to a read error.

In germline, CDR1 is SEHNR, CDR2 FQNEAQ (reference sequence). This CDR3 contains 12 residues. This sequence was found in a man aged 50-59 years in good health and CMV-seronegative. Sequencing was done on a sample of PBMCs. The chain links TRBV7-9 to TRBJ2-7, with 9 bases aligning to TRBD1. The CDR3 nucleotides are TGTTCCAGCAGCTTAGAGACAGGGGGGCAGTACTTC. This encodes CSSSLETGGQYF.